The 19 T cell receptor beta chains reported below all come from one sample, sequenced in a study of blood T cell repertoires in COVID-19. The method was immunoSEQ multiplex PCR; TCRdb's version includes in-frame clones alone and lacks a portion of them. The sample holds 150,000 or so clones, roughly 93% seen once. Sequenced sample: peripheral blood. Every receptor here comes from a man between 18 and 29 years old with acute or convalescent COVID-19.

The chain combines TRBV19 with TRBJ1-4; D uncertain. The CDR3 consists of 13 residues. V was shortened by 6 bases and J by 8 bases, with 13 bases between the two germline ends. Germline CDR1 is LNHDA and CDR2 is SQIVND (reference sequence). CDR3 in amino acids: CASRAKEREKLFF. CDR3 nucleotide sequence: TGTGCCAGTAGAGCGAAGGAGAGGGAAAAACTGTTTTTT.

The V call is TRBV19, the J call TRBJ2-7, with 10 positions matching TRBD1. Germline V lookup: CDR1 LNHDA, CDR2 SQIVND (reference sequence). This CDR3 is 19 amino acids long. J lost 3 bases, V lost 1 base, and 15 bases had no gene match. CDR3 region: CASSIVAGQGPAGHYEQYF. CDR3 DNA sequence: TGTGCCAGTAGTATAGTAGCGGGACAGGGGCCCGCGGGTCACTACGAGCAGTACTTC.

The chain employs TRBV5-1 and TRBJ2-1; D remains unclear. The ends were cut back, 0 bases at V and 7 bases at J, with 11 bases in the middle. The germline V gene has CDR1 SGHRS and CDR2 YFSETQ. The CDR3 is 14 amino acids. The CDR3 DNA reads as TGCGCCAGCAGCTTGGACGAGGCGGTAAATGAGCAGTTCTTC. Translating gives CASSLDEAVNEQFF.

This clone appeared once. The rearrangement links TRBV5-1 to TRBJ1-4; D remains unclear. Trimming removed 0 bases from V and 8 bases from J, with 14 bases in between. This CDR3 comprises 15 residues. Per the germline V gene, CDR1 is SGHRS and CDR2 is YFSETQ. The CDR3 reads CASSLGAGGAEKLFF. CDR3 DNA: TGCGCCAGCAGCTTGGGGGCGGGTGGAGCGGAAAAACTGTTTTTT.

The chain uses TRBV11-2 and TRBJ2-5, with 11 positions matching TRBD2. The CDR3 has 16 residues. V trimming: 6 bases; J trimming: 1 base; junction bases outside the gene matches: 7. The germline CDR1 and CDR2 sequences are SGHAT and FQNNGV. The CDR3 loop reads CASRAGTSGPQETQYF. The CDR3 region has the DNA TGTGCCAGCAGGGCTGGGACTAGCGGACCCCAAGAGACCCAGTACTTC.

The chain uses TRBV14 and TRBJ2-7; 10 nucleotides line up with TRBD2. The CDR3 runs to 13 residues. With V trimmed by 4 bases and J by 9 bases, 6 bases remained unmatched. Germline CDR1 and CDR2: SGHDN and FVKESK. CDR3 residues: CASSPSGGRAQYF. The CDR3 DNA follows: TGTGCCAGCAGCCCTAGCGGGGGAAGGGCGCAGTACTTC.

This chain links TRBV9 with TRBJ1-1; D gene uncertain. Germline V lookup: CDR1 SGDLS, CDR2 YYNGEE. The CDR3 loop spans 13 amino acids. Trimming took off 3 bases at V and 8 bases at J, with 14 bases between the two ends. CDR3 bases: TGTGCCAGCAGCGAAGCGGGCCGCCAAGAAGCTTTCTTT. Protein product: CASSEAGRQEAFF.

This clone appeared a single time. V gene TRBV19 combines with J gene TRBJ2-7; 9 nucleotides agree with TRBD1. V gave up 6 bases and J gave up 4 bases; unmatched junction bases: 13. CDR3 size: 16 residues. The germline CDR1 and CDR2 sequences are LNHDA and SQIVND (reference sequence). The CDR3 sequence is CASSNTGDRVMYEQYF. The CDR3 region has the DNA TGTGCCAGTAGCAATACTGGGGACAGGGTAATGTACGAGCAGTACTTC.

This clone was seen a single time. The chain combines TRBV2 with TRBJ1-4, with 7 bases fitting TRBD1. The germline CDR1 and CDR2 sequences are SNHLY and FYNNEI. Trimming at V came to 7 bases and at J to 4 bases, leaving 3 bases not matched to a gene. The CDR3 is 13 residues long. For the CDR3, the DNA is TGTGCCAGCAAGGGGACAGATAATGAAAAACTGTTTTTT. Its translation: CASKGTDNEKLFF.

The genes are TRBV4-1 and TRBJ2-4; the D gene is possibly TRBD2 (5 bases). V lost 0 bases, J lost 3 bases, and 15 bases lay in between. The germline gives CDR1 MGHRA, CDR2 YSYEKL. This CDR3 comprises 17 residues. This CDR3 is CASSQESATEVKNIQYF. CDR3 nucleotides: TGCGCCAGCAGCCAAGAATCGGCTACGGAGGTCAAAAACATTCAGTACTTC.

The rearrangement uses TRBV27 and TRBJ1-1; unclear D gene. The germline CDR1 and CDR2 sequences are MNHEY and SMNVEV (reference sequence). V lost 5 bases and J lost 1, with 11 bases in between. The CDR3 covers 14 residues. CDR3 region: CASSGGAENTEAFF. The DNA for the CDR3 is TGTGCCAGCAGTGGCGGTGCAGAGAACACTGAAGCTTTCTTT.

This clone was observed once. The chain employs TRBV3-1 (or the pseudogene TRBV3-2) and TRBJ2-4, with a weak D call TRBD2 (5 bases). The CDR3 covers 16 residues. Germline lookup yields CDR1 LGHDT and CDR2 YNNKEL (reference sequence). Trimming took 0 bases from V and 0 from J, leaving 9 bases between them. CDR3 residues: CASSQEMGRAKNIQYF. CDR3 nucleotide sequence: TGTGCCAGCAGCCAAGAGATGGGGAGAGCCAAAAACATTCAGTACTTC.

J is TRBJ1-2 and V is TRBV5-1, with 7 nucleotides matching TRBD1. The V and J ends lost 0 bases and 6 bases, in that order; junction bases with no gene match: 11. This CDR3 has 16 residues. Germline CDR1 SGHRS, CDR2 YFSETQ. CDR3 loop: CASSLDGQAGPHGYTF. In DNA, the CDR3 is TGCGCCAGCAGCTTGGACGGACAGGCCGGTCCACATGGCTACACCTTC.

The chain is built from TRBV19 and TRBJ1-2; D is uncertain. Germline V gene data show CDR1 as LNHDA and CDR2 as SQIVND (reference sequence). V shed 7 bases and J shed 4 bases, with 13 bases lying between them. The CDR3 is 13 amino acids. In DNA form, the CDR3 reads TGTGCCAGTACGGTCCAAGGGAGCTATGGCTACACCTTC. Protein: CASTVQGSYGYTF.

V usage is TRBV19 and J usage is TRBJ1-5; D may be TRBD1 (6 bases). Germline-derived CDR1 and CDR2 are LNHDA and SQIVND (reference sequence). V was pared by 3 bases and J by 5 bases, with 11 bases between. The length of the CDR3 is 14 residues. For the CDR3, the DNA is TGTGCCAGTAGTATTGGGGGGGCAGATCAGCCCCAGCATTTT. As protein: CASSIGGADQPQHF.

This clone showed up just once. J is TRBJ2-1 and V is TRBV27, with D possibly being TRBD1 (5 bases). Trimming pared 6 bases from V and 0 bases from J, leaving 18 bases between. CDR1 MNHEY and CDR2 SMNVEV come from the germline V gene (reference sequence). The CDR3 has 17 residues. CDR3 sequence (DNA): TGTGCCAGCAGCCCGACGAGAACAGGAGTCTCCTACAATGAGCAGTTCTTC. It translates to CASSPTRTGVSYNEQFF.

The chain combines TRBV15 with TRBJ1-6; 8 bases map to TRBD1. CDR1 is LNHNV and CDR2 is YYDKDF in the germline V gene (reference sequence). With V trimmed by 0 bases and J by 10 bases, 8 bases remained unmatched. The CDR3 covers 16 residues. This chain's CDR3 is CATSRDGQGAISPLHF. The CDR3 nucleotides read TGTGCCACCAGCAGAGACGGGCAGGGGGCCATATCACCCCTCCACTTT.

The chain links TRBV5-6 to TRBJ1-6; tentative D call: TRBD1 (6 bases). V shed 5 bases and J shed 0 bases, with 12 bases lying between them. This CDR3 has 16 residues. CDR1 and CDR2 (germline): SGHDT, YYEEEE. The DNA of the CDR3 is TGTGCCAGCAGTCGGGACATAAGCTCCTATAATTCACCCCTCCACTTT. Encoded protein: CASSRDISSYNSPLHF.

This clone appeared a few times. This specimen includes other DNA sequences encoding the same CDR3. The chain is built from TRBV3-1 (or the pseudogene TRBV3-2) and TRBJ2-1; 12 bases agree with TRBD2. J gave up 4 bases and V 5 bases, and 0 bases lay outside the gene matches. Germline V gives CDR1 LGHDT, CDR2 YNNKEL (reference sequence). This CDR3 contains 14 residues. Here the CDR3 reads CASSTSGGYNEQFF. In DNA form, the CDR3 reads TGTGCCAGCAGCACTAGCGGGGGGTACAATGAGCAGTTCTTC.